This T cell receptor beta chain came from a study of regulatory T cells in long-lasting Graves disease. Study context: A definition of persistent Graves' disease required over 5 years of antithyroid drugs plus positive TSH receptor antibodies. Study-level results: Only a small sample size was used, which may have cut accuracy.

Assembly of TCR beta libraries relied on iRepertoire HTBI primers together with Arm-PCR of CDR3 regions. As handled by the study authors: Spanning all samples, the identified segments comprised around 60 TRBV and approximately 15 TRBJ. TCRdb redid the calling of the multiplex PCR reads with MiXCR, one entry per CDR3 protein. Here the V and J calls rest on TCRdb's processing, not on the authors' analysis. This table has 390,000 or so distinct CDR3 sequences, roughly 24% appearing once. Indicated time point: persistent/refractory GD, antithyroid drugs over 5 years with positive TRAb. Scientists built the TCR library using RNA that was extracted from PBMCs. Enrollment of patients was through an endocrinology department in Xi'an, China. Unmatched junction bases numbered 4, after V lost 3 bases and J lost 0 bases. The CDR3 loop spans 15 amino acids. This clonotype was counted ten times or more. The target antigen is unknown.

The sequencing here drew on peripheral blood mononuclear cells (PBMCs), taken when the disease was refractory, from a patient treated with antithyroid drugs. The chain joins TRBV12-3 or TRBV12-4 to TRBJ2-5; 7 positions match TRBD1. The clonotype comes from a woman in her thirties or forties with Graves disease. CDR3 region: CASSFGDRNQETQYF. The CDR3 bases are TGTGCCAGCAGTTTTGGGGACAGAAACCAAGAGACCCAGTACTTC.